This T cell receptor beta chain comes out of a study of blood T cell repertoires in COVID-19. V was cut by 3 bases and J by 0 bases, with 5 bases left in between. Looked up from germline, CDR1 is MNHNS and CDR2 is SASEGT. The CDR3 has 13 amino acids. Using immunoSEQ multiplex PCR, the repertoire was profiled, and TCRdb retains in-frame clones only, with some absent. Seen here are 150,000 to 200,000 clones, approximately 78% observed once, and the top ten hold 11%. This receptor was taken from a human donor in a cohort sampled during active COVID-19. The chain carries TRBV6-1 and TRBJ1-1; D unclear. Sequences were obtained from peripheral blood. CDR3 protein: CASSDTVNTEAFF. The CDR3 DNA is TGTGCCAGCAGTGACACGGTGAACACTGAAGCTTTCTTT.